Listed below are T cell receptor beta chains from one sample, sequenced in a study of cytomegalovirus exposure and HLA in healthy donors. Generated by immunoSEQ multiplex PCR, the TCRdb table keeps only in-frame clones and is missing some. This sample has tens of thousands of clones; 55% to 70% occur once, and the top ten carry about a fifth. Material for sequencing was PBMCs. The receptors come from a woman aged 45 to 65 in good health and CMV-seropositive. Both conserved end residues are part of each CDR3. A D gene is named only where the DNA matches it firmly. Size tells how often a clone was seen (once, few, many) or the class of an expanded clone, and some rows leave it out.

V gene	D gene	J gene	clone size	CDR3 protein	CDR3 DNA
TRBV5-1	-	TRBJ2-1	once	CASSSGGNEQFF	TGCGCCAGCAGCTCTGGCGGCAATGAGCAGTTCTTC
TRBV4-2	-	TRBJ1-6	-	CASSQRLNSPLHF	TGTGCCAGCAGCCAGAGGCTTAATTCACCCCTCCACTTT
TRBV5-4	-	TRBJ1-2	-	CASSFGGGDSYGYTF	TGTGCCAGCAGCTTCGGAGGGGGGGACTCCTATGGCTACACCTTC
TRBV27	TRBD2	TRBJ2-7	-	CASSLLPGLADHEQYF	TGTGCCAGCAGTTTGCTACCGGGACTAGCAGATCACGAGCAGTACTTC
TRBV6-5	TRBD2	TRBJ2-5	-	CASGAAGVKTQYF	TGTGCCAGCGGGGCGGCGGGGGTAAAGACCCAGTACTTC
TRBV25-1	TRBD1	TRBJ1-4	-	CASSSGQGAYGEKLFF	TGTGCCAGCAGTTCAGGACAGGGGGCATATGGTGAAAAACTGTTTTTT
TRBV11-2	TRBD1	TRBJ2-7	few	CASSFEQGAPYEQYF	TGTGCCAGCAGCTTCGAACAGGGGGCACCTTACGAGCAGTACTTC
TRBV5-5	TRBD1	TRBJ1-1	-	CASSLGTGGQAFF	TGTGCCAGCAGCTTGGGGACAGGGGGCCAAGCTTTCTTT
TRBV7-2	-	TRBJ1-2	few	CASTSRALYGYTF	TGTGCCAGCACCTCGAGGGCACTCTATGGCTACACCTTC
TRBV6-1	-	TRBJ1-2	-	CASSEATSGKEGYTF	TGTGCCAGCAGTGAAGCTACCTCGGGGAAAGAAGGCTACACCTTC
TRBV6-1	-	TRBJ2-7	-	CASSNRDSAWEQYF	TGTGCCAGCAGTAACCGGGACTCCGCCTGGGAGCAGTACTTC
TRBV30	TRBD1	TRBJ1-2	-	CAWSDWTGTVYGYTF	TGTGCCTGGAGTGACTGGACAGGGACTGTCTATGGCTACACCTTC
TRBV4-2	TRBD1	TRBJ1-1	-	CASSQSSDRGLPEAFF	TGTGCCAGCAGCCAATCTTCGGACAGGGGGCTCCCTGAAGCTTTCTTT
TRBV5-1	TRBD1	TRBJ1-1	-	CASSGTGTSTEAFF	TGCGCCAGCAGCGGGACAGGGACCTCCACTGAAGCTTTCTTT
TRBV19	TRBD1	TRBJ1-5	-	CASSPEGQGNNQPQHF	TGTGCCAGTAGTCCCGAGGGACAGGGGAACAATCAGCCCCAGCATTTT
TRBV29-1	TRBD1	TRBJ2-7	few	CSARDRANEQYF	TGCAGCGCTCGGGACAGGGCAAACGAGCAGTACTTC
TRBV6-5	TRBD2	TRBJ2-3	-	CASHVAGARTDTQYF	TGTGCCAGCCACGTAGCGGGGGCCCGTACAGATACGCAGTATTTT
TRBV20-1	TRBD1	TRBJ2-7	-	CSGTDSYEQYF	TGCAGCGGGACAGACTCCTACGAGCAGTACTTC
TRBV7-3	TRBD2	TRBJ2-1	-	CASSISGGEEQFF	TGTGCCAGCAGCATAAGCGGGGGAGAGGAGCAGTTCTTC
TRBV7-2	-	TRBJ1-2	-	CASSLIMEGSGYTF	TGTGCCAGCAGCTTAATTATGGAGGGTTCAGGCTACACCTTC
TRBV10-3	TRBD1	TRBJ1-4	-	CAIRPGQGGEKLFF	TGTGCCATCAGGCCGGGACAGGGAGGTGAAAAACTGTTTTTT
TRBV13	TRBD1	TRBJ1-1	few	CASSLGQGAGMNTEAFF	TGTGCCAGCAGCTTAGGTCAGGGGGCGGGAATGAACACTGAAGCTTTCTTT
TRBV28	-	TRBJ1-2	-	CASNAESGSLYYGYTF	TGTGCCAGCAACGCCGAATCAGGTTCCCTCTACTATGGCTACACCTTC
TRBV5-1	-	TRBJ2-5	few	CASSLGGQSGETQYF	TGCGCCAGCAGCTTGGGGGGCCAGTCGGGAGAGACCCAGTACTTC
TRBV9	TRBD1	TRBJ2-7	few	CASSVDGQASYEQYF	TGTGCCAGCAGCGTAGACGGACAGGCCTCCTACGAGCAGTACTTC
TRBV19	-	TRBJ1-2	few	CASSISFSTVYYGYTF	TGTGCCAGTAGTATCTCTTTTTCGACAGTCTACTATGGCTACACCTTC
TRBV9	TRBD1	TRBJ1-2	-	CASSPDRAKNYGYTF	TGTGCCAGCAGCCCCGACAGGGCCAAGAACTATGGCTACACCTTC
TRBV28	TRBD1	TRBJ1-4	-	CASSLQGAGNEKLFF	TGTGCCAGCAGTCTCCAGGGGGCGGGTAATGAAAAACTGTTTTTT
TRBV28	TRBD2	TRBJ2-5	-	CASSLGLAGETQYF	TGTGCCAGCAGTTTGGGACTAGCGGGGGAGACCCAGTACTTC
TRBV18	TRBD2	TRBJ2-3	-	CASSTGTSGTDTQYF	TGTGCCAGCTCTACCGGGACTAGCGGAACAGATACGCAGTATTTT
TRBV2	-	TRBJ2-3	once	CASSEGQATYTDTQYF	TGTGCCAGCAGTGAAGGACAGGCGACCTACACAGATACGCAGTATTTT
TRBV9	-	TRBJ2-7	-	CASSVQGEQYF	TGTGCCAGCAGCGTGCAGGGGGAGCAGTACTTC
TRBV4-1	TRBD1	TRBJ2-3	-	CASSITRDRGLADTQYF	TGCGCCAGCAGCATTACCCGGGACAGGGGGCTCGCAGATACGCAGTATTTT
TRBV6-1	TRBD1	TRBJ1-5	-	CASSSRDRVDQPQHF	TGTGCCAGCAGTAGCCGGGACAGGGTGGATCAGCCCCAGCATTTT
TRBV29-1	-	TRBJ2-2	-	CSSLSPTGELFF	TGCAGCTCCCTATCTCCCACCGGGGAGCTGTTTTTT
TRBV6-5	-	TRBJ1-1	-	CASKMDRNTEAFF	TGTGCCAGCAAAATGGACAGGAACACTGAAGCTTTCTTT
TRBV5-4	-	TRBJ1-3	-	CASSFQGGNTIYF	TGTGCCAGCAGCTTTCAGGGTGGAAACACCATATATTTT
TRBV27	TRBD2	TRBJ2-3	-	CASSLAGVSTDTQYF	TGTGCCAGCAGTCTAGCGGGGGTAAGCACAGATACGCAGTATTTT
TRBV6-1	TRBD1	TRBJ2-2	few	CASDTGTGIPGELFF	TGTGCCAGCGATACCGGGACAGGAATTCCCGGGGAGCTGTTTTTT
TRBV4-1	TRBD2	TRBJ2-2	-	CASSHPSGRANTGELFF	TGCGCCAGCAGCCACCCTAGCGGGCGCGCGAACACCGGGGAGCTGTTTTTT
TRBV6-1	TRBD2	TRBJ2-3	-	CASSEVFLAEQQYF	TGTGCCAGCAGTGAAGTCTTTCTAGCGGAACAGCAGTATTTT
TRBV9	-	TRBJ2-6	-	CASSALANVLTF	TGTGCCAGCAGCGCCTTGGCCAACGTCCTGACTTTC
TRBV29-1	-	TRBJ1-1	-	CSDRQEKGNTEAFF	TGCAGCGACCGACAGGAGAAAGGCAACACTGAAGCTTTCTTT
TRBV4-1	TRBD1	TRBJ1-2	-	CASSQGQSYGYTF	TGCGCCAGCAGCCAGGGACAGAGTTATGGCTACACCTTC
TRBV2	-	TRBJ2-1	-	CASRASPGRTTNEQFF	TGTGCCAGCAGAGCCAGCCCGGGGAGAACGACTAATGAGCAGTTCTTC
TRBV7-2	TRBD1	TRBJ1-6	-	CASSPPGTVNSPLHF	TGTGCCAGCAGCCCTCCCGGGACAGTTAATTCACCCCTCCACTTT
TRBV29-1	TRBD2	TRBJ2-3	-	CSLRTSFVGDTQYF	TGCAGCCTACGGACTAGCTTTGTAGGCGATACGCAGTATTTT